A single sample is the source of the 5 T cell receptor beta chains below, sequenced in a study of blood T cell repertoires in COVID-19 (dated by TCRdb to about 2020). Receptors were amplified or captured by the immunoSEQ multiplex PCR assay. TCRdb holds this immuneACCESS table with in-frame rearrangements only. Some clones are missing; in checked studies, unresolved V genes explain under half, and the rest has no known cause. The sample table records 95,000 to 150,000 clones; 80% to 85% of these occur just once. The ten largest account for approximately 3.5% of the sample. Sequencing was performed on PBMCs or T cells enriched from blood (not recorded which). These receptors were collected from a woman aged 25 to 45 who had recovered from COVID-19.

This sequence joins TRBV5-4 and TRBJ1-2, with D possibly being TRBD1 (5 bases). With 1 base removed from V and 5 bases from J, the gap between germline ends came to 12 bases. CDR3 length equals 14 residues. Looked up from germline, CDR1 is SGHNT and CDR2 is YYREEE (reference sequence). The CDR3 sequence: CASSLQGVYYGYTF. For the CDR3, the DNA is TGTGCCAGCAGCTTGCAAGGGGTTTATTATGGCTACACCTTC. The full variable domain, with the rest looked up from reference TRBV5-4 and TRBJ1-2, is ETGVTQSPTHLIKTRGQQVTLRCSSQSGHNTVSWYQQALGQGPQFIFQYYREEENGRGNFPPRFSGLQFPNYSSELNVNALELDDSALYLCASSLQGVYYGYTFGSGTRLTVV.

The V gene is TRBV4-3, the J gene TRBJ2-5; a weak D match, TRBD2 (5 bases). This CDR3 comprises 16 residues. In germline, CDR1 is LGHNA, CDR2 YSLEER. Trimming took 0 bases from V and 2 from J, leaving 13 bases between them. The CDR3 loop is CASSQESSGPQETQYF. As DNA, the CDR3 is TGCGCCAGCAGCCAAGAATCGAGCGGACCTCAAGAGACCCAGTACTTC.

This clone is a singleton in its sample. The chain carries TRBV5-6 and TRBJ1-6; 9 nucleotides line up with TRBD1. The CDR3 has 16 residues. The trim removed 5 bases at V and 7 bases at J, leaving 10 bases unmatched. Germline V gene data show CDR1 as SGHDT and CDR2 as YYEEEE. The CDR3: CASRPGQGWANSPLHF. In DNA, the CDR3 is TGTGCCAGCAGACCGGGACAGGGTTGGGCCAATTCACCCCTCCACTTT.

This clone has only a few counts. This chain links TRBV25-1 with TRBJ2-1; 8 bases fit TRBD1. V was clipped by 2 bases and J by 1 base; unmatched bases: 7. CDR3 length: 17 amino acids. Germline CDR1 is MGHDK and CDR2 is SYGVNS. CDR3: CASSERSRDRSYNEQFF. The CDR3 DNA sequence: TGTGCCAGCAGTGAACGATCCCGGGACAGGTCCTACAATGAGCAGTTCTTC.

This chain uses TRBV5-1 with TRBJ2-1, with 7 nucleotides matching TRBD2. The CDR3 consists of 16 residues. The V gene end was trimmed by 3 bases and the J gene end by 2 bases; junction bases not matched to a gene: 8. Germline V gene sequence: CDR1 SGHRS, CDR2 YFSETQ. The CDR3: CASSSGEGGTYNEQFF. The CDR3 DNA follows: TGCGCCAGCAGCTCGGGGGAGGGAGGAACCTACAATGAGCAGTTCTTC.